What follows are 23 T cell receptor beta chains derived from one specimen sequenced in a study of CD8 T cells in Susac syndrome. Reverse transcription of about 0.45 to 1 ug RNA was performed with random hexamers. MiXCR was run by TCRdb on the immunoSEQ multiplex PCR reads, yielding one entry per CDR3 protein. The sample has 100,000 to 150,000 distinct CDR3 sequences; approximately 96% are singletons. Sequencing was performed on CD8+ T cells from PBMCs. All receptors derive from a human donor with Susac syndrome.

V gene TRBV30 combines with J gene TRBJ1-5; D might be TRBD1 (6 bases). Germline CDR1 and CDR2: GTSNPN and SVGIG (reference sequence). Between the trimmed V and J ends, which lost 1 base and 7 bases, there was a span of 11 bases. The CDR3 extends over 13 amino acids. The CDR3 sequence is CAWSEGEEQPQHF. The CDR3 bases are TGTGCCTGGAGTGAGGGGGAGGAACAGCCCCAGCATTTT.

The chain recombines TRBV9 with TRBJ1-2; D is unresolved. CDR1 and CDR2 from the germline V gene are SGDLS and YYNGEE. Trimming stripped 6 bases from V and 3 bases from J, with 9 bases between. This CDR3 contains 12 residues. The CDR3 DNA reads as TGTGCCAGCAACCGGGAAGACTATGGCTACACCTTC. Translation gives CASNREDYGYTF.

The chain carries TRBV29-1 and TRBJ2-3; TRBD2 agrees at 14 bases. The CDR3 loop spans 17 amino acids. From germline, CDR1 is SQVTM and CDR2 ANQGSEA. Losses at the gene ends were 5 bases for V and 1 base for J; bases not matched to a gene: 8. Here the CDR3 reads CSVPGTSGSAGTDTQYF. CDR3 DNA: TGCAGCGTTCCAGGGACTAGCGGGAGTGCTGGCACAGATACGCAGTATTTT.

This sequence joins TRBV6-2 or TRBV6-3 and TRBJ1-2, with D unclear. Germline V gene lookup returns CDR1 MNHEY and CDR2 SVGEGT. Trimming left V 7 bases short and J 2 bases short, with 11 bases between. This CDR3 is built from 13 residues. The CDR3 sequence: CASIGGINYGYTF. The CDR3 nucleotides read TGTGCCAGCATCGGCGGAATCAACTATGGCTACACCTTC.

The chain employs TRBV12-3 or TRBV12-4 and TRBJ1-2; TRBD1 might be the D (6 bases). The CDR3 contains 10 residues. V was clipped by 7 bases and J by 6 bases, with 6 bases between them. The CDR3 DNA is TGTGCCAGCAAGGGGGATGGCTACACCTTC. Translation gives CASKGDGYTF.

This chain joins TRBV12-5 and TRBJ1-5, with unresolved D. The CDR3 is 15 amino acids. V lost 1 base and J lost 8, with 15 bases in between. Per the germline V gene, CDR1 is LGHNT and CDR2 is FRNRAP. CDR3 DNA sequence: TGTGCTAGTGGTTTGGGTGAGGTGGTCGGGGAGCCCCAGCATTTT. Translating gives CASGLGEVVGEPQHF.

The chain combines TRBV12-1 with TRBJ1-5; the table's D call TRBD1 went unverified against the DNA. TRBV12-1 is an annotated pseudogene. The CDR3 is made up of 14 amino acids. CDR3 DNA sequence: TGTGCCAGCAGCTTTCGTCCGGGGGGTCAGCCCCAGCATTTT. Its translation is CASSFRPGGQPQHF.

The CDR3 loop is CATSDGHPMGTDTQYF. The CDR3 nucleotides are TGTGCCACCAGTGATGGACATCCGATGGGCACAGATACGCAGTATTTT. The V call is TRBV24-1, the J call TRBJ2-3, with D possibly TRBD1 on 5 matching bases. V lost 3 bases, J lost 1 base, and 13 bases lay in between. The germline gives CDR1 KGHDR, CDR2 SFDVKD. The CDR3 runs 16 residues.

The chain combines TRBV2 with TRBJ2-1; 7 bases fit TRBD2. Germline CDR1 reads SNHLY; CDR2 reads FYNNEI. Trimming removed 3 bases from V and 7 bases from J; junction bases left unmatched: 6. The CDR3 is made up of 14 amino acids. Written as DNA, the CDR3 is TGTGCCAGCAGTGATGTCAGCGGGACTAATGAGCAGTTCTTC. Amino acid sequence: CASSDVSGTNEQFF.

This sequence joins TRBV30 and TRBJ2-3; D remains unclear. The CDR3 spans 11 residues. The V end was cut by 5 bases, the J end by 2 bases, with 5 bases between. Germline lookup yields CDR1 GTSNPN and CDR2 SVGIG (reference sequence). The CDR3: CAWRFTDTQYF. The CDR3 nucleotides are TGTGCCTGGCGTTTCACAGATACGCAGTATTTT.

V and J are TRBV13 and TRBJ2-2; maybe TRBD2 (6 bases). V lost 7 bases and J 4 bases, leaving 13 bases between the germline ends. From germline, CDR1 is PRHDT and CDR2 FYEKMQ (reference sequence). The CDR3 totals 14 residues. The DNA for the CDR3 is TGTGCCAGCAACTCGGGAGTCCCCACCGGGGAGCTGTTTTTT. It translates to CASNSGVPTGELFF.

This chain links TRBV5-1 with TRBJ1-1, with no clear D. Trimming shortened V by 0 bases and J by 11 bases, and 14 bases separated the two germline ends. This CDR3 spans 13 amino acids. Looked up from germline, CDR1 is SGHRS and CDR2 is YFSETQ. The CDR3 DNA follows: TGCGCCAGCAGCTTGGGGTTCCAAGTGGATGCTTTCTTT. Encoded protein: CASSLGFQVDAFF.

V gene TRBV12-3 or TRBV12-4 combines with J gene TRBJ1-1, with D unclear. The CDR3 loop spans 14 amino acids. Trimming cost V 5 bases and J 0 bases, with 10 bases left between them. CDR3 coding DNA: TGTGCCAGCAGTCCCGGACTAATGAACACTGAAGCTTTCTTT. Amino acids: CASSPGLMNTEAFF.

V is TRBV6-5 and J is TRBJ2-7; 8 bases map to TRBD1. This CDR3 spans 14 amino acids. In germline, CDR1 is MNHEY, CDR2 SVGAGI. Trimming took 4 bases from V and 2 from J; bases not matched to a gene: 4. The CDR3 DNA is TGTGCCAGCAGTTCCCGGGACAGGACCTACGAGCAGTACTTC. It yields the protein CASSSRDRTYEQYF.

The chain couples TRBV20-1 to TRBJ1-1; unclear D gene. CDR1 is DFQATT, CDR2 SNEGSKA, per germline (reference sequence). V lost 0 bases and J 6 bases, leaving 8 bases between the germline ends. The CDR3 has 12 amino acids. The CDR3 DNA follows: TGCAGTGCTAGAGACCGTAGATCTGAAGCTTTCTTT. Residues: CSARDRRSEAFF.

This clonotype turned up a few times. The gene calls are TRBV6-5 and TRBJ2-6; D possibly corresponds to TRBD1 (5 bases). V lost 2 bases to trimming and J lost 2 bases, with 10 bases between them. The CDR3 is 16 amino acids. Looked up from germline, CDR1 is MNHEY and CDR2 is SVGAGI. The CDR3 loop is CASSYPQGTGANVLTF. The CDR3 bases are TGTGCCAGCAGTTACCCCCAGGGTACTGGGGCCAACGTCCTGACTTTC.

This chain connects TRBV7-9 to TRBJ2-3; D remains ambiguous. Germline V gene lookup returns CDR1 SEHNR and CDR2 FQNEAQ (reference sequence). Trimming removed 3 bases from V and 0 bases from J, with 7 bases in between. CDR3 size: 14 residues. The CDR3 sequence is CASSFWGSTDTQYF. CDR3 bases: TGTGCCAGCAGCTTCTGGGGAAGCACAGATACGCAGTATTTT.

The chain carries TRBV5-6 and TRBJ2-7, with 11 bases fitting TRBD2. The CDR3 is 16 residues long. Looked up from germline, CDR1 is SGHDT and CDR2 is YYEEEE. V shed 3 bases and J 0 bases; nucleotides not matched to a gene: 5. The CDR3 is CASSWGLAEISYEQYF. The CDR3 DNA reads as TGTGCCAGCAGCTGGGGACTAGCGGAAATCTCCTACGAGCAGTACTTC.

The count of this clonotype is one. V usage is TRBV2 and J usage is TRBJ2-1; D may be TRBD1 (6 bases). The V end lost 4 bases, the J end lost 8 bases, and 24 bases lay between the germline ends. This CDR3 has 17 amino acids. Germline CDR1 is SNHLY and CDR2 is FYNNEI. This CDR3 reads CASSAHRDGNPWDEQFF. The CDR3 region has the DNA TGTGCCAGCAGTGCACACAGGGACGGAAACCCTTGGGATGAGCAGTTCTTC.

CDR3 region: CASSRSSGSSNEQFF. CDR3 DNA sequence: TGCGCCAGCAGCCGCTCTAGCGGGAGTAGTAATGAGCAGTTCTTC. The V call is TRBV4-1, the J call TRBJ2-1; TRBD2 aligns across 10 bases. Unmatched junction bases numbered 7, after V lost 4 bases and J lost 7 bases. The CDR3 is 15 amino acids. Germline V gene lookup returns CDR1 MGHRA and CDR2 YSYEKL.

The chain combines TRBV7-9 with TRBJ2-7; D gene uncertain. The CDR3 is 14 amino acids. The germline gives CDR1 SEHNR, CDR2 FQNEAQ (reference sequence). V was pared by 1 base and J by 3 bases, with 10 bases between. The CDR3 loop is CASSLVGSHYEQYF. DNA of the CDR3: TGTGCCAGCAGCTTAGTGGGATCCCACTACGAGCAGTACTTC.

The chain carries TRBV5-8 and TRBJ2-7, with a weak D call TRBD1 (5 bases). V dropped 4 bases and J dropped 1 base, with 21 bases sitting between them. This CDR3 has 17 amino acids. The germline V gene has CDR1 SGHTS and CDR2 YDEGEE. CDR3 nucleotides: TGTGCCAGCAGCACGAAGCGTGAGGCAGGGTGGTCCTACGAGCAGTACTTC. It translates to CASSTKREAGWSYEQYF.

The J gene is TRBJ2-1, the V gene TRBV7-9; D gene ambiguous. Germline-derived CDR1 and CDR2 are SEHNR and FQNEAQ (reference sequence). Trimming cost V 0 bases and J 7 bases, with 10 bases left between them. The CDR3 covers 14 residues. CDR3 DNA: TGTGCCAGCAGCTTAGCGCGTACTGGTAATGAGCAGTTCTTC. It specifies CASSLARTGNEQFF.